The sequence of this T cell receptor beta chain was determined in a study of regulatory T cells in long-lasting Graves disease. Study in general: Graves' patients diagnosed newly had used antithyroid drugs under 3 months. The study, taken as a whole, reports: Persistent patients shared 2,700 or so public clonotypes among themselves. Newly diagnosed patients shared fewer, at some 900.

Building of the TCR beta libraries involved iRepertoire HTBI primers and Arm-PCR of CDR3 regions. TCRdb reprocessed the multiplex PCR reads with MiXCR, giving one entry per CDR3 protein. Here the sample spans a few hundred thousand distinct CDR3 sequences, roughly 15% being singletons. The time point is: newly diagnosed GD, antithyroid drugs for less than 3 months. PBMC RNA was the source of the TCR library. Patients came through an endocrinology department, and that department was in Xi'an, China. A word on this clonotype: The target antigen is unknown.

The sample was also linked to a second study, of T cells in Graves' hyperthyroidism and ophthalmopathy. This second study says: Researchers ran a first-round RT-PCR on the TCR CDR3 using the HTBI primer set.

Material: peripheral blood mononuclear cells (PBMCs), obtained at new diagnosis, from a patient treated with antithyroid drugs. The source is a young woman with Graves disease.

The CDR3 here is CASSPFRGLNQPQHF. Here the CDR3 DNA reads TGTGCCAGCAGCCCGTTCAGGGGGCTCAATCAGCCCCAGCATTTT. The chain carries TRBV28 and TRBJ1-5, with 8 nucleotides matching TRBD1. Germline CDR1 MDHEN, CDR2 SYDVKM. Germline trimming cut 6 bases from V and 3 bases from J; bases unmatched to any gene: 7. This CDR3 is built from 15 residues.